Below are 18 T cell receptor beta chains sequenced from a single sample in a study of beta chain features in type 1 diabetes. General study findings and limits: Shorter TCRB CDR3s, moderately but significantly so, were found in Type 1 diabetes patients in all four CD4+ subsets.

Expressed TCRB transcripts were sequenced after all isolated RNA was converted to cDNA. Sequenced by immunoSEQ multiplex PCR; TCRdb stores in-frame clones only, minus some. The sample contains more than 150,000 clones, around 9.7% of which appear only once. Antigens of these TCRs are unknown. What was sequenced was central memory CD4+ T cells from blood. All receptors come from a woman between 25 and 40 years old with type 1 diabetes.

This clone was detected a few times. This chain connects TRBV30 to TRBJ2-3; TRBD2 matches at 9 bases. The V segment lost 1 base and the J segment 6 bases; nucleotides outside the gene matches: 8. CDR3 length: 15 residues. CDR1 and CDR2 from the germline V gene are GTSNPN and SVGIG (reference sequence). CDR3 DNA sequence: TGTGCCTGGAGTGGGCGGCGGGAGGGCTATGATACGCAGTATTTT. Protein sequence: CAWSGRREGYDTQYF. The variable domain in full, with the rest retrieved from reference TRBV30 and TRBJ2-3, is SQTIHQWPATLVQPVGSPLSLECTVEGTSNPNLYWYRQAAGRGLQLLFYSVGIGQISSEVPQNLSASRPQDRQFILSSKKLLLSDSGFYLCAWSGRREGYDTQYFGPGTRLTVL.

This clone was recorded a few times. The V gene is TRBV29-1, the J gene TRBJ1-2, with 8 bases identical to TRBD1. V trimming: 6 bases; J trimming: 4 bases; junction bases outside the gene matches: 4. The CDR3 runs to 12 residues. CDR1 is SQVTM and CDR2 is ANQGSEA in the germline V gene. In DNA, the CDR3 is TGCAGCGTCAGTGACAGGGGCTATGGCTACACCTTC. Protein product: CSVSDRGYGYTF.

This clone has more than one count but fewer than ten. The chain recombines TRBV5-1 with TRBJ2-5; no firm D call. The CDR3 runs 13 residues. Trimming shortened V by 9 bases and J by 3 bases, and 15 bases separated the two germline ends. Germline V gene sequence: CDR1 SGHRS, CDR2 YFSETQ. The CDR3 here is CATRPGAEETQYF. The CDR3 DNA reads TGCGCCACCCGCCCGGGTGCAGAAGAGACCCAGTACTTC. The full variable domain, completed using reference TRBV5-1 and TRBJ2-5, is KAGVTQTPRYLIKTRGQQVTLSCSPISGHRSVSWYQQTPGQGLQFLFEYFSETQRNKGNFPGRFSGRQFSNSRSEMNVSTLELGDSALYLCATRPGAEETQYFGPGTRLLVL.

This clone has just a few counts. Different DNA sequences within this sample yield the same CDR3. The chain recombines TRBV5-4 with TRBJ2-3; tentatively, D is TRBD1 (5 bases). Trimming removed 1 base from V and 3 bases from J, with 6 bases in between. Germline V CDR1 and CDR2: SGHNT, YYREEE (reference sequence). The CDR3 contains 13 residues. CDR3 nucleotides: TGTGCCAGCAGCTTGAGGGGAACAGATACGCAGTATTTT. Encoded protein: CASSLRGTDTQYF.

This clone was seen a few times. The rearrangement uses TRBV30 and TRBJ2-7; D call uncertain. Deletions cut 5 bases from V and 0 bases from J, with 17 bases between. The germline V gene encodes CDR1 GTSNPN and CDR2 SVGIG (reference sequence). The CDR3 is made up of 15 amino acids. The DNA of the CDR3 is TGTGCCTGGGTTTTGGTGCTCTCGAGCTCCTACGAGCAGTACTTC. It specifies CAWVLVLSSSYEQYF.

In its sample, this clone was seen a few times. The chain combines TRBV20-1 with TRBJ2-7, with D tentatively TRBD2 (5 bases). Germline CDR1 reads DFQATT; CDR2 reads SNEGSKA (reference sequence). Trimming removed 5 bases at V and 4 bases at J, with 9 bases between. The CDR3 length is 11 residues. CDR3 bases: TGCAGTGCTCCCGGGGAGTACGAGCAGTACTTC. Translating it yields CSAPGEYEQYF.

The V call is TRBV28, the J call TRBJ1-4; TRBD1 aligns across 10 bases. This CDR3 has 14 residues. Germline V gives CDR1 MDHEN, CDR2 SYDVKM. The V gene end was trimmed by 8 bases and the J gene end by 10 bases; junction bases not matched to a gene: 10. The CDR3 nucleotides are TGTGCCAGCGGACCGGGACAGGGGTTAGGAAAACTGTTTTTT. Protein product: CASGPGQGLGKLFF.

This chain uses TRBV30 with TRBJ2-4; the D gene is possibly TRBD1 (5 bases). Trimming cost V 2 bases and J 0 bases, with 14 bases left between them. This CDR3 is built from 16 residues. Germline CDR1 and CDR2: GTSNPN and SVGIG (reference sequence). CDR3 sequence reads: CAWSSTGQIAKNIQYF. The CDR3 region has the DNA TGTGCCTGGAGTTCAACAGGTCAAATAGCCAAAAACATTCAGTACTTC. The full variable domain, rest sourced from reference TRBV30 and TRBJ2-4, is SQTIHQWPATLVQPVGSPLSLECTVEGTSNPNLYWYRQAAGRGLQLLFYSVGIGQISSEVPQNLSASRPQDRQFILSSKKLLLSDSGFYLCAWSSTGQIAKNIQYFGAGTRLSVL.

This clone was recorded a few times. The gene calls are TRBV30 and TRBJ2-7, with 8 bases lining up with TRBD2. The germline V gene has CDR1 GTSNPN and CDR2 SVGIG (reference sequence). Trimming cost V 5 bases and J 2 bases; bases outside gene matches: 5. This CDR3 region has 13 residues. The CDR3: CAWAGLVPYEQYF. The DNA of the CDR3 is TGTGCCTGGGCGGGACTAGTTCCCTACGAGCAGTACTTC.

This clone was observed a handful of times. This rearrangement joins TRBV5-4 to TRBJ2-1; TRBD2 agrees at 15 bases. The CDR3 length is 18 residues. J was trimmed by 1 base and V by 0 bases; bases with no gene match: 2. Germline CDR1 and CDR2: SGHNT and YYREEE (reference sequence). CDR3: CASSLVGTSGRSYNEQFF. The CDR3 DNA follows: TGTGCCAGCAGCTTGGTTGGGACTAGCGGGAGGTCCTACAATGAGCAGTTCTTC.

This clone has more than one count but fewer than ten. Within the sample, other DNA sequences also encode this same CDR3. The chain carries TRBV5-1 and TRBJ2-7; 11 nucleotides align to TRBD2. CDR1 is SGHRS, CDR2 YFSETQ, per germline. V shed 1 base and J 3 bases; nucleotides not matched to a gene: 0. The CDR3 length is 14 residues. CDR3 sequence reads: CASSLTSGSYEQYF. CDR3 DNA sequence: TGCGCCAGCAGCTTGACTAGCGGGAGCTACGAGCAGTACTTC. Looking up the rest from reference TRBV5-1 and TRBJ2-7 gives the full variable domain: KAGVTQTPRYLIKTRGQQVTLSCSPISGHRSVSWYQQTPGQGLQFLFEYFSETQRNKGNFPGRFSGRQFSNSRSEMNVSTLELGDSALYLCASSLTSGSYEQYFGPGTRLTVT.

The gene calls are TRBV6-6 and TRBJ1-5, with 7 nucleotides matching TRBD1. Germline V lookup: CDR1 MNHNY, CDR2 SVGAGI (reference sequence). The CDR3 spans 14 residues. V lost 7 bases and J lost 6; bases outside the gene matches: 9. The chain's CDR3 is CASTIQGQGQPQHF. The CDR3 DNA sequence: TGTGCCAGCACCATACAGGGGCAGGGTCAGCCCCAGCATTTT.

At least ten counts were recorded for this clone. The V gene is TRBV7-9, the J gene TRBJ1-2, with D possibly being TRBD1 (5 bases). The germline gives CDR1 SEHNR, CDR2 FQNEAQ (reference sequence). The CDR3 has 11 residues. V was pared by 11 bases and J by 1 base, with 8 bases between. The CDR3 region is CASDSNYGYTF. The CDR3 coding sequence is TGTGCCTCCGACAGTAACTATGGCTACACCTTC.

The chain is built from TRBV20-1 and TRBJ1-1; D unresolved. CDR1 and CDR2 (germline): DFQATT, SNEGSKA (reference sequence). This CDR3 has 11 amino acids. Trimming shortened V by 7 bases and J by 2 bases, and 8 bases separated the two germline ends. This CDR3 reads CSVQINTEAFF. The CDR3 DNA reads as TGCAGTGTCCAGATTAACACTGAAGCTTTCTTT.

The genes are TRBV10-3 and TRBJ1-5; 7 bases are a match to TRBD1. J was trimmed by 5 bases and V by 4 bases; bases with no gene match: 5. Germline V gene lookup returns CDR1 ENHRY and CDR2 SYGVKD. The CDR3 extends over 14 amino acids. DNA of the CDR3: TGTGCCATCAGTGGACAAACAGGGGATCAGCCCCAGCATTTT. Translating it yields CAISGQTGDQPQHF.

This clone was seen once. V usage is TRBV12-1 and J usage is TRBJ2-7; TRBD2, the table's D call, was not compared with the DNA. TRBV12-1 is assigned pseudogene status. The CDR3 spans 18 residues. CDR3 sequence: CASSFVPSGRAGFSEQYF. CDR3 coding DNA: TGTGCCAGCAGCTTTGTGCCTAGCGGGAGAGCGGGGTTCTCCGAGCAGTACTTC.

The chain couples TRBV19 to TRBJ1-2, with D hard to call. This CDR3 has 11 amino acids. Between the trimmed V and J ends, which lost 7 bases and 7 bases, there was a span of 10 bases. Germline CDR1 LNHDA, CDR2 SQIVND (reference sequence). The CDR3 sequence: CASKSRGGYTF. As DNA, the CDR3 is TGTGCCAGTAAATCCCGGGGTGGCTACACCTTC. Complete variable domain (other parts from reference TRBV19 and TRBJ1-2): DGGITQSPKYLFRKEGQNVTLSCEQNLNHDAMYWYRQDPGQGLRLIYYSQIVNDFQKGDIAEGYSVSREKKESFPLTVTSAQKNPTAFYLCASKSRGGYTFGSGTRLTVV.

This clone was seen a handful of times. The chain recombines TRBV7-3 with TRBJ2-6; TRBD1 matches 8 bases. The CDR3 covers 18 residues. Trimming took 5 bases from V and 0 from J; bases not matched to a gene: 9. CDR1 and CDR2 from the germline V gene are SGHTA and FQGTGA. The CDR3 nucleotides read TGTGCCAGCAGCCCCTGGACAGGGACCAACTCTGGGGCCAACGTCCTGACTTTC. It encodes CASSPWTGTNSGANVLTF. Full variable domain (remainder filled in from reference TRBV7-3 and TRBJ2-6): GAGVSQTPSNKVTEKGKYVELRCDPISGHTALYWYRQSLGQGPEFLIYFQGTGAADDSGLPNDRFFAVRPEGSVSTLKIQRTERGDSAVYLCASSPWTGTNSGANVLTFGAGSRLTVL.